This T cell receptor (beta chain) was retrieved from a study of T-cell memory formation after mild COVID-19. General study results and limits: Detection of some responders pre-infection suggested pre-existing cross-reactive memory T cells participated. Unconfirmed was the SARS-CoV-2 specificity of second-wave clones that peaked on day 37.

This clonotype was counted between two and nine times. Its antigen remains unidentified. TCRdb redid the calling of the 5' RACE reads with MiXCR, one entry per CDR3 protein. This table has 190,000 or so distinct CDR3 sequences, 27% appearing once. The sequence derives from an adult woman who had mild COVID-19 (a few samples of this study predate the infection). Cell type and time point are not known. Sample: PBMCs or a T cell subset sorted from them (not recorded which).

The CDR3 sequence: CASSPGTSGRALRTGELFF. In nucleotides, the CDR3 is TGTGCCAGCAGCCCCGGGACTAGCGGGAGGGCCCTCAGAACCGGGGAGCTGTTTTTT. The gene calls are TRBV7-2 and TRBJ2-2; the match to TRBD2 covers 16 bases. J lost 5 bases, V lost 5 bases, and 11 bases had no gene match. This CDR3 comprises 19 residues. Looked up from germline, CDR1 is SGHTA and CDR2 is FQGNSA.